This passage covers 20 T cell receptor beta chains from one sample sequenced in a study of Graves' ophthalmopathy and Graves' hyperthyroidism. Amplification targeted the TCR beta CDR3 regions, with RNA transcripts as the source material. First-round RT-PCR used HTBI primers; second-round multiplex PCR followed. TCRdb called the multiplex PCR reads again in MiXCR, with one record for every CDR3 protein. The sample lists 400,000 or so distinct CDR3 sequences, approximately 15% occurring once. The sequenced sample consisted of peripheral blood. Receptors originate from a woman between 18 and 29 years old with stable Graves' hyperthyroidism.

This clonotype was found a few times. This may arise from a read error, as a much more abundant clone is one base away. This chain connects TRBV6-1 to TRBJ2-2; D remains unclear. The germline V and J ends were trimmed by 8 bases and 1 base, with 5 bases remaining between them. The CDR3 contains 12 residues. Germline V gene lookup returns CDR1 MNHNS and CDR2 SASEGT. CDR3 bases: TGTGCCAGCGGCCGGAACACCGGGGAGCTGTTTTTT. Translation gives CASGRNTGELFF.

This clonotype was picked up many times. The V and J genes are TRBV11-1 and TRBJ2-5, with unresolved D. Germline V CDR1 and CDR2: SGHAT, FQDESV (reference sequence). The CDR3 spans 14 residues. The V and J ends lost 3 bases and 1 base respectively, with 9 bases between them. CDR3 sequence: CASSFVASQETQYF. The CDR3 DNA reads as TGTGCCAGCAGCTTCGTGGCTAGCCAAGAGACCCAGTACTTC. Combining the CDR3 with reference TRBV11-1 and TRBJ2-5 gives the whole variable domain EAEVAQSPRYKITEKSQAVAFWCDPISGHATLYWYRQILGQGPELLVQFQDESVVDDSQLPKDRFSAERLKGVDSTLKIQPAELGDSAMYLCASSFVASQETQYFGPGTRLLVL.

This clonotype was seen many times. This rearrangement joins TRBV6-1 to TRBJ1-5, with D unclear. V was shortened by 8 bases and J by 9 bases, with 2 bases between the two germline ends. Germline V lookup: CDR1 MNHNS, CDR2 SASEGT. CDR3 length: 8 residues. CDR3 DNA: TGTGCCAGCGGGCCCCAGCATTTT. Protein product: CASGPQHF.

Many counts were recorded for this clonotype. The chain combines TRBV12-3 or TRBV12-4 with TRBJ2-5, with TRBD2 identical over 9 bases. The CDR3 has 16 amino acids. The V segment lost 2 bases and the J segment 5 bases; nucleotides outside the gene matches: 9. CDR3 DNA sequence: TGTGCCAGCAGTTTACAGCCGGGACTAGCAAGCGAGACCCAGTACTTC. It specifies CASSLQPGLASETQYF.

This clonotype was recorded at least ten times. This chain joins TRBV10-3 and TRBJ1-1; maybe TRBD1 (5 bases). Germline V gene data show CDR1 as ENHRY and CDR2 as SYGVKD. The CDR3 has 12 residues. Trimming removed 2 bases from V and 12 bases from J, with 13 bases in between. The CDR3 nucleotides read TGTGCCATCAGTGAGGGGACCGGCATGACTTTCTTT. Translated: CAISEGTGMTFF.

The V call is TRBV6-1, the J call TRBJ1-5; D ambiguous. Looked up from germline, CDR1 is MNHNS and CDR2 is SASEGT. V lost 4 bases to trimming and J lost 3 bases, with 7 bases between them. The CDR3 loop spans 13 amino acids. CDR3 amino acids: CASSADLNQPQHF. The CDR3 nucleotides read TGTGCCAGCAGTGCGGACCTCAATCAGCCCCAGCATTTT.

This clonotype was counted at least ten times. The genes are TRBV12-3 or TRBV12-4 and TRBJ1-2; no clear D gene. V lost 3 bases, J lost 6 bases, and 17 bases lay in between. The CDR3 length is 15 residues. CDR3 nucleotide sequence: TGTGCCAGCAGTTTTGGGAGGGTCTCGCCGGATGGCTACACCTTC. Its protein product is CASSFGRVSPDGYTF.

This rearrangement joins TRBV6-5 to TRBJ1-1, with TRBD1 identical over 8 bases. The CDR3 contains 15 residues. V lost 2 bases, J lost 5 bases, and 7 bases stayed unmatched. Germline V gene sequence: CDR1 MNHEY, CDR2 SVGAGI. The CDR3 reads CASSYHQTGETEAFF. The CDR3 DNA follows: TGTGCCAGCAGTTACCACCAGACAGGGGAGACTGAAGCTTTCTTT.

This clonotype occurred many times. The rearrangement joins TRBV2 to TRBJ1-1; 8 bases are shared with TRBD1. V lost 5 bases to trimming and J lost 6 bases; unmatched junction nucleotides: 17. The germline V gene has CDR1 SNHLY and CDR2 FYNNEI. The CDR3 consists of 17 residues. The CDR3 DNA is TGTGCCAGCAGTCAAGTATATACGACGACAGGGGACCCTGAAGCTTTCTTT. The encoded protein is CASSQVYTTTGDPEAFF.

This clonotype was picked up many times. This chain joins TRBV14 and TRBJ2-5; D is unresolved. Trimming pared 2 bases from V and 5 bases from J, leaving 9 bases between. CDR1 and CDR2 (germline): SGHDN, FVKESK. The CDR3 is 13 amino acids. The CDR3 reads CASSQRVVETQYF. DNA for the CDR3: TGTGCCAGCAGCCAAAGGGTTGTGGAGACCCAGTACTTC.

The CDR3 is CASSIAPRGNYGYTF. DNA of the CDR3: TGTGCCAGTAGTATAGCTCCCCGCGGAAACTATGGCTACACCTTC. This rearrangement joins TRBV19 to TRBJ1-2; unclear D gene. The CDR3 runs 15 residues. Trimming cost V 1 base and J 2 bases, with 11 bases left between them. Germline V gene lookup returns CDR1 LNHDA and CDR2 SQIVND (reference sequence).

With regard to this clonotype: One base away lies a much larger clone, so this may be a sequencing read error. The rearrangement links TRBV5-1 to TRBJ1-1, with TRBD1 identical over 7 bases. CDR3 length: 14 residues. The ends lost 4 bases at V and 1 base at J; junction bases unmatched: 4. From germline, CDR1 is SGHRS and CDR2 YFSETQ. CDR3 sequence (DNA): TGCGCCAGCAGCGGGGGACAGCCGAACACTGAAGCTTTCTTT. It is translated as CASSGGQPNTEAFF.

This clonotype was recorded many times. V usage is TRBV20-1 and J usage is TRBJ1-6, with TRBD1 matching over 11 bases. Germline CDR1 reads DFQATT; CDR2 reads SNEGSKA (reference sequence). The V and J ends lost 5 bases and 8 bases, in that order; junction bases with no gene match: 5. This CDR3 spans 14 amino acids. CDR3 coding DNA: TGCAGTGCTGGAGGACAGGGGGCCTATTCACCCCTCCACTTT. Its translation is CSAGGQGAYSPLHF.

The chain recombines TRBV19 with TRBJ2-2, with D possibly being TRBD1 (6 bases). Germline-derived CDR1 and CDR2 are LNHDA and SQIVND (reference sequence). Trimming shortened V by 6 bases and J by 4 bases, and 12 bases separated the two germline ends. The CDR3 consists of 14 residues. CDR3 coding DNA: TGTGCCAGTAGAACAGGGCTTCCCACCGGGGAGCTGTTTTTT. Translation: CASRTGLPTGELFF.

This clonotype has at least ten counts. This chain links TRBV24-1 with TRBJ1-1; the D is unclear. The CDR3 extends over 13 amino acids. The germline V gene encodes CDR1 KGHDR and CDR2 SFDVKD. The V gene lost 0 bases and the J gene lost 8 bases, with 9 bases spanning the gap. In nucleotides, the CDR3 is TGTGCCACCAGTGATTTGCACGGCTACGAAGCTTTCTTT. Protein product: CATSDLHGYEAFF.

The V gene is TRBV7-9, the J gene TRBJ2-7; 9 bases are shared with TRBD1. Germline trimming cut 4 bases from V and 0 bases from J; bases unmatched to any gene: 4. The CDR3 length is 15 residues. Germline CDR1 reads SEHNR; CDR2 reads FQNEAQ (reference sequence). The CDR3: CASSYGQGLSYEQYF. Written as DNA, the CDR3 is TGTGCCAGCAGCTACGGACAGGGGCTCTCCTACGAGCAGTACTTC.

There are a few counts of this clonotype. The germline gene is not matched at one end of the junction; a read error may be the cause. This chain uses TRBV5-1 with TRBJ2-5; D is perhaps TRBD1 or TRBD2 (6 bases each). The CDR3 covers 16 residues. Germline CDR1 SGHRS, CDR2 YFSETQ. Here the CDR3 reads CASSGRGRRGQETLYF. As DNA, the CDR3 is TGCGCCAGCAGCGGTAGAGGCCGCCGGGGGCAAGAGACCCTGTACTTC.

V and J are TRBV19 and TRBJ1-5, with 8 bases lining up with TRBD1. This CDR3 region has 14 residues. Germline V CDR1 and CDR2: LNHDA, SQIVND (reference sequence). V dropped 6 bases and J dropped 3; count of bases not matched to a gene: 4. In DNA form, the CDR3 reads TGTGCCAGTAGGAAGACAGGGGACAATCAGCCCCAGCATTTT. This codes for CASRKTGDNQPQHF. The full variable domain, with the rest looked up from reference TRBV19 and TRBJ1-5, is DGGITQSPKYLFRKEGQNVTLSCEQNLNHDAMYWYRQDPGQGLRLIYYSQIVNDFQKGDIAEGYSVSREKKESFPLTVTSAQKNPTAFYLCASRKTGDNQPQHFGDGTRLSIL.

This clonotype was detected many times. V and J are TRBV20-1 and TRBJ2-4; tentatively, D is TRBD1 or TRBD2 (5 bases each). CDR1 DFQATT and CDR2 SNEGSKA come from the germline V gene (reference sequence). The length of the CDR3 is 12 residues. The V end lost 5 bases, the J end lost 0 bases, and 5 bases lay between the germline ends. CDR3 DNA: TGCAGTGCTGGGACAGCCAAAAACATTCAGTACTTC. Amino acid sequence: CSAGTAKNIQYF.

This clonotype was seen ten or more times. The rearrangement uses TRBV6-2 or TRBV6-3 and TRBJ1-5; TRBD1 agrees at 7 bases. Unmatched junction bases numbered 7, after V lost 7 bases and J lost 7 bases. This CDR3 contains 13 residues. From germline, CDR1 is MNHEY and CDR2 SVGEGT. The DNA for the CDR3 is TGTGCCAGCACCTCCACAGGGGTCCAGCCCCAGCATTTT. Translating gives CASTSTGVQPQHF.